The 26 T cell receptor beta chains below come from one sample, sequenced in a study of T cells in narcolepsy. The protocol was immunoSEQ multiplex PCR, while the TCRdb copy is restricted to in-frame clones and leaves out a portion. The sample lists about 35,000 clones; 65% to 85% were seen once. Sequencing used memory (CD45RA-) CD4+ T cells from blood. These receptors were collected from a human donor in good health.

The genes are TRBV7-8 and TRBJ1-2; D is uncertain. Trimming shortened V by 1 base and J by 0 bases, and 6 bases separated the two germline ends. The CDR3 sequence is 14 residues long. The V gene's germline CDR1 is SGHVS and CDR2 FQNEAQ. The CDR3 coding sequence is TGTGCCAGCAGCTTAGGGTCCACTAACTATGGCTACACCTTC. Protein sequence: CASSLGSTNYGYTF.

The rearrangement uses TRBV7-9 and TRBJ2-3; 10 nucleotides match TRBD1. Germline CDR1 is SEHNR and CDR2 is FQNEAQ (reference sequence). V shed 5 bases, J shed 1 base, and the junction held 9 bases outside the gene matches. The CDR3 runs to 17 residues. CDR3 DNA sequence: TGTGCCAGCAGCCCATGGACCGGGACAGGGGGCACAGATACGCAGTATTTT. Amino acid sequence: CASSPWTGTGGTDTQYF. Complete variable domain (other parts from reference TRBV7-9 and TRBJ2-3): DTGVSQNPRHKITKRGQNVTFRCDPISEHNRLYWYRQTLGQGPEFLTYFQNEAQLEKSRLLSDRFSAERPKGSFSTLEIQRTEQGDSAMYLCASSPWTGTGGTDTQYFGPGTRLTVL.

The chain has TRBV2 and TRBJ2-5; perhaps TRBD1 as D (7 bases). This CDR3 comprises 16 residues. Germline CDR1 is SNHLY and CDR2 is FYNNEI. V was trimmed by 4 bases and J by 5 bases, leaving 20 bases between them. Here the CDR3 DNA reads TGTGCCAGCAGTGGTCAGGGGGGACGGTCCGTGGAGACCCAGTACTTC. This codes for CASSGQGGRSVETQYF. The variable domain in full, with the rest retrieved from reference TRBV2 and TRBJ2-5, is EPEVTQTPSHQVTQMGQEVILRCVPISNHLYFYWYRQILGQKVEFLVSFYNNEISEKSEIFDDQFSVERPDGSNFTLKIRSTKLEDSAMYFCASSGQGGRSVETQYFGPGTRLLVL.

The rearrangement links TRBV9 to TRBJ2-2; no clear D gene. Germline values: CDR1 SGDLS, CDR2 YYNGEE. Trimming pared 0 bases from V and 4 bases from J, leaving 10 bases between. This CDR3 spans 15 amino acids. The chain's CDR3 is CASSVAGDTTGELFF. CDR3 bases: TGTGCCAGCAGCGTAGCTGGGGATACCACCGGGGAGCTGTTTTTT. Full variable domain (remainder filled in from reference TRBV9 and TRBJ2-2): DSGVTQTPKHLITATGQRVTLRCSPRSGDLSVYWYQQSLDQGLQFLIQYYNGEERAKGNILERFSAQQFPDLHSELNLSSLELGDSALYFCASSVAGDTTGELFFGEGSRLTVL.

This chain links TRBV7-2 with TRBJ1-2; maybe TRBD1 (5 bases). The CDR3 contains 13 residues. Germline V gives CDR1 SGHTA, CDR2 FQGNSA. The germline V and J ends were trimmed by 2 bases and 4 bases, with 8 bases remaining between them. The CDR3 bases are TGTGCCAGCAGCTTATATACAGGCTATGGCTACACCTTC. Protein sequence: CASSLYTGYGYTF.

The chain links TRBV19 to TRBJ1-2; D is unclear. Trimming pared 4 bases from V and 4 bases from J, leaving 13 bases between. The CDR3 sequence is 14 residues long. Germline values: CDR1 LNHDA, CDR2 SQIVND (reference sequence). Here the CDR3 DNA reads TGTGCCAGTAGTACCAGGAGGACGGGCTATGGCTACACCTTC. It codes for CASSTRRTGYGYTF.

CDR3 sequence (DNA): TGTGCCAGCAGTTTAACTGGACAGGGGGCCATCGGGCAGTACTTC. This codes for CASSLTGQGAIGQYF. This rearrangement joins TRBV6-5 to TRBJ2-5; 11 bases line up with TRBD1. The CDR3 runs 15 residues. Germline loops: CDR1 MNHEY, CDR2 SVGAGI. V was pared by 4 bases and J by 11 bases, with 12 bases of the junction left unmatched.

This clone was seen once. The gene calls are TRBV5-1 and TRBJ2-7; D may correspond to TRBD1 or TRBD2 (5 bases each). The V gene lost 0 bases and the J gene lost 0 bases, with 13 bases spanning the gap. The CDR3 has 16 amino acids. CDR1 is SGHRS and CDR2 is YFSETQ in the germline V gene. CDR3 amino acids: CASSLGKWGSSYEQYF. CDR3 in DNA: TGCGCCAGCAGCTTGGGGAAATGGGGGAGCTCCTACGAGCAGTACTTC.

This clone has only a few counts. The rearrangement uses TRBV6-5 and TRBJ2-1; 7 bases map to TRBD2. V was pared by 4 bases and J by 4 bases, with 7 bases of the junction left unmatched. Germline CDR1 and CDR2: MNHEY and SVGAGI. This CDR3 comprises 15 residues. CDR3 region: CASSFSLAVYNEQFF. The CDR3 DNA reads TGTGCCAGCAGTTTCTCGCTAGCGGTTTACAATGAGCAGTTCTTC.

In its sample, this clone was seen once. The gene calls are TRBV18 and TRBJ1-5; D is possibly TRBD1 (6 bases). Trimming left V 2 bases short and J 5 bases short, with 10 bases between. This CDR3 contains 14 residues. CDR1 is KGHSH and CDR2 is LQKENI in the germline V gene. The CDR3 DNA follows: TGTGCCAGCTCACCATGGGGGGCAGATCAGCCCCAGCATTTT. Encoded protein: CASSPWGADQPQHF. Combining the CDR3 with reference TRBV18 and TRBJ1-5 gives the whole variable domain NAGVMQNPRHLVRRRGQEARLRCSPMKGHSHVYWYRQLPEEGLKFMVYLQKENIIDESGMPKERFSAEFPKEGPSILRIQQVVRGDSAAYFCASSPWGADQPQHFGDGTRLSIL.

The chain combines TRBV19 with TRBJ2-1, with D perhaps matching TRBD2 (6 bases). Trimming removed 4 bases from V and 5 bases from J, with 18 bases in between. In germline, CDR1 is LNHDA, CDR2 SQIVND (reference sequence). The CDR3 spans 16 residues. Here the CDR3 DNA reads TGTGCCAGTAGTAGGGGACTTTGGTCCGAAAACAATGAGCAGTTCTTC. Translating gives CASSRGLWSENNEQFF.

CDR3 amino acids: CATKRQGGNEQYF. CDR3 DNA sequence: TGTGCCACCAAACGACAGGGGGGGAACGAGCAGTACTTC. This rearrangement joins TRBV19 to TRBJ2-7, with 9 nucleotides matching TRBD1. The V and J ends lost 10 bases and 5 bases, in that order; junction bases with no gene match: 9. The CDR3 has 13 amino acids. CDR1 LNHDA and CDR2 SQIVND come from the germline V gene (reference sequence).

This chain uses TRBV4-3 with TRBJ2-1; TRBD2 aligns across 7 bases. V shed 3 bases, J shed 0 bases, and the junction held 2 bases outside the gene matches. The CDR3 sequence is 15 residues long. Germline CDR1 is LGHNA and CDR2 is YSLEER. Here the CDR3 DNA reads TGCGCCAGCAGCCACCCGGGGGGCTCCTACAATGAGCAGTTCTTC. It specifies CASSHPGGSYNEQFF.

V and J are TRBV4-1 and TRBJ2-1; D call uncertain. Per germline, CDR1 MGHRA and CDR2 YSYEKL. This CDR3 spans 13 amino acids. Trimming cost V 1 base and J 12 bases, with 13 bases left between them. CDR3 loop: CASSQVPESTQFF. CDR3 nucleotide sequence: TGCGCCAGCAGCCAAGTCCCCGAATCCACGCAGTTCTTC.

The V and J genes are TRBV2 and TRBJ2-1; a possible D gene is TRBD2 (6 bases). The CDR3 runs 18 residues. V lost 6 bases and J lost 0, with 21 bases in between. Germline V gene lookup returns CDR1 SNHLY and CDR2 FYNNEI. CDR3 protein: CASRGWDFPGSSYNEQFF. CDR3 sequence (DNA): TGTGCCAGCAGAGGGTGGGACTTCCCGGGGAGCTCCTACAATGAGCAGTTCTTC.

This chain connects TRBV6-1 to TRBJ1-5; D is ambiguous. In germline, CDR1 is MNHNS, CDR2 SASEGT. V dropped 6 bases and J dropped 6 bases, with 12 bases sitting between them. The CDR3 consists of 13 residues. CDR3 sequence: CASSTNTIQPQHF. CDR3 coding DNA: TGTGCCAGCAGCACAAATACGATTCAGCCCCAGCATTTT.

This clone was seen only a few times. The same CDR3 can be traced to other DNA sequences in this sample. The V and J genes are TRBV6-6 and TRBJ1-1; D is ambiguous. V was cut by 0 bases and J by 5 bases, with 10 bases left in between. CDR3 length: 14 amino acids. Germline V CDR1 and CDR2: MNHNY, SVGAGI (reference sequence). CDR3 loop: CASSYSEWGTEAFF. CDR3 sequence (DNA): TGTGCCAGCAGTTACTCGGAGTGGGGTACTGAAGCTTTCTTT.

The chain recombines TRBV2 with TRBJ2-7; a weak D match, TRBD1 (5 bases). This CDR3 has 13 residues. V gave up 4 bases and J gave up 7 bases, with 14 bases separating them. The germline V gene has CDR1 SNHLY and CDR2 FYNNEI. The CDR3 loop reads CASSAGAGGEQYF. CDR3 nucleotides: TGTGCCAGCAGTGCTGGGGCCGGTGGGGAGCAGTACTTC.

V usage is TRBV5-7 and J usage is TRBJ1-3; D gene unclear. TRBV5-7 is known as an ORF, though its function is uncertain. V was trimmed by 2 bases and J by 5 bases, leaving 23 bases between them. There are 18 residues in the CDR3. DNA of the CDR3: TGTGCCAGCAGCTTAGCTACCAGTCCGGGTCGGGAGAGAAACACCATATATTTT. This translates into CASSLATSPGRERNTIYF.

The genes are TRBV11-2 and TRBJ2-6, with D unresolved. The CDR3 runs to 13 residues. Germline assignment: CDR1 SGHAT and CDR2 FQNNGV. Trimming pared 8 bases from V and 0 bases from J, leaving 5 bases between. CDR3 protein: CASGRSGANVLTF. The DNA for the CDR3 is TGTGCCAGCGGGCGCTCTGGGGCCAACGTCCTGACTTTC.

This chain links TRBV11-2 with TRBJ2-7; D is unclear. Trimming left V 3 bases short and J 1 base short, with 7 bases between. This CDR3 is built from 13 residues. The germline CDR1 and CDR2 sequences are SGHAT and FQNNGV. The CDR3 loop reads CASSFPRSYEQYF. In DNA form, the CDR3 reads TGTGCCAGCAGCTTTCCCCGTTCCTACGAGCAGTACTTC. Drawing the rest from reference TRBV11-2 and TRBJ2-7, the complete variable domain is EAGVAQSPRYKIIEKRQSVAFWCNPISGHATLYWYQQILGQGPKLLIQFQNNGVVDDSQLPKDRFSAERLKGVDSTLKIQPAKLEDSAVYLCASSFPRSYEQYFGPGTRLTVT.

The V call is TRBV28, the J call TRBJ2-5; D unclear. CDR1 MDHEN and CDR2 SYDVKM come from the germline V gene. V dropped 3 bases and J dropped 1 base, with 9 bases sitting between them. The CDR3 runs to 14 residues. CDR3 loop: CASSFLGFQETQYF. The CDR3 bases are TGTGCCAGCAGTTTCTTGGGGTTCCAAGAGACCCAGTACTTC.

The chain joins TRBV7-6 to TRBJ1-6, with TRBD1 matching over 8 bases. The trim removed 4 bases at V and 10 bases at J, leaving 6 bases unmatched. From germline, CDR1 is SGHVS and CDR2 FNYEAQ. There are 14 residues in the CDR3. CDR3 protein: CASSSGQGESPLHF. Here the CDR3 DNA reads TGTGCCAGCAGCTCCGGACAGGGCGAATCACCCCTCCACTTT.

The CDR3 protein is CAWSEGVQGYQPQHF. As DNA, the CDR3 is TGTGCCTGGAGCGAAGGAGTACAGGGGTATCAGCCCCAGCATTTT. The chain links TRBV30 to TRBJ1-5; 7 nucleotides align to TRBD1. V dropped 3 bases and J dropped 5; count of bases not matched to a gene: 10. Germline CDR1 is GTSNPN and CDR2 is SVGIG (reference sequence). The CDR3 is 15 amino acids.

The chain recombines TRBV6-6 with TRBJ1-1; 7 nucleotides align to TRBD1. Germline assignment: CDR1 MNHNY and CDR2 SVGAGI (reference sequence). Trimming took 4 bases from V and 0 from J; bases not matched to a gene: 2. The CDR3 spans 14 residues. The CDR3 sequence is CASSFGQVNTEAFF. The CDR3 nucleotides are TGTGCCAGCAGTTTCGGACAGGTGAACACTGAAGCTTTCTTT.

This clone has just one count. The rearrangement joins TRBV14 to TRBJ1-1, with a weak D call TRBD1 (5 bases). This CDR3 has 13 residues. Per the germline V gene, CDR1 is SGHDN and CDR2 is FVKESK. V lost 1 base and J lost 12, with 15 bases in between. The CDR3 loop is CASSQGGGISTFF. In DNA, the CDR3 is TGTGCCAGCAGCCAAGGGGGCGGAATTTCAACTTTCTTT.